The clone carrying this T cell receptor beta chain came up a few times. Its specificity is not known. This entry is derived from a study of T cell responses to AZD1222 COVID-19 vaccine. Regarding the study as a whole: The breadth and depth of Spike-specific TCRs increased once two AZD1222 doses had been given. Donors, mostly white British, included more females; clonal diversity was possibly underestimated.

The table came from immunoSEQ multiplex PCR; TCRdb's copy has only in-frame clones and leaves some out. The table has 80,000 or so clones, around three quarters seen once. V was trimmed by 7 bases and J by 1 base, leaving 13 bases between them. This CDR3 is 14 amino acids long. CDR1 and CDR2 from the germline V gene are SGHTA and FQGNSA. The TCR originated in an adult who received the MenACWY meningococcal vaccine as a control. The sequencing used peripheral blood, collected 28 days after the second dose of the MenACWY control vaccine. The rearrangement links TRBV7-2 to TRBJ1-1, with D tentatively TRBD1 (6 bases). The chain's CDR3 is CASTNRVGNTEAFF. For the CDR3, the DNA is TGTGCCAGCACAAACAGGGTTGGGAACACTGAAGCTTTCTTT.